Here is one T cell receptor beta chain with its context. Its antigen is unknown. Per-base quality was not reported, and no clone a single base away is much larger than it. The donors were healthy, HIV-negative adults with no recently reported acute infections or vaccinations. Every donor was a Caucasian adult living in Nashville, Tennessee, USA. CD4+ T cells were enriched through magnetic negative selection, after which naive cells were positively selected on CD45RA and the remaining negative fraction served as the memory subset. Blood was collected by leukapheresis, and PBMCs were isolated by Ficoll-Histopaque density gradient centrifugation and then cryopreserved in liquid nitrogen vapor phase. Analytical flow cytometry was used to check the purity and quantity of each magnetically sorted T cell population. Each sorted fraction had its genomic DNA isolated and then quantified by UV absorbance on a Nanodrop 2000c.

Using the deep immunoSEQ assay, multiplex PCR amplified TCR CDR3 regions from genomic DNA. Genomic DNA extracted from each cell subset was distributed evenly over all wells of several immunoSEQ 96-well plates, and each plate served as one replicate. Each replicate PCR for sorted subsets received approximately 200 ng genomic DNA, equal to tens of thousands of T cell genomes. Purified libraries were measured with a Qubit 3.0 fluorometer, size-checked on a Bioanalyzer 2100, and measured again with the KAPA Library Quantification kit. Every immunoSEQ 96-well plate was sequenced on a separate single-read 150-cycle Illumina NextSeq 550 flow cell. The authors processed their data as follows. Because the immunoSEQ output included only junctional sequences and no quality scores, the filtering could not be the same as the filtering used for full-length reads. Sequences were annotated with PyIR, a Python wrapper for IgBLAST v1.9, and V/J genes and CDR3 were assigned using IMGT germline references. Any read was removed if the V/J assignment was weak (E-value above 1e-6), the CDR3 was missing, or the read contained stop codons, out-of-frame junctions, or ambiguous translated residues. V3J clonotypes were defined as sequences sharing the same inferred V gene, J gene, and CDR3 amino acid sequence. Percentage overlap between repertoires was computed as shared unique clonotypes divided by the size of the smaller repertoire. Repertoire richness was assessed with RTK rarefaction, the Chao1 estimator, and Recon v2.1 estimates of unobserved clonotypes. Generation probabilities were computed with OLGA for all TCRbeta clonotypes obtained by the gDNA method from several donors. This is the immuneACCESS table as TCRdb keeps it, with only in-frame sequences that have V and J called. A part of the clones is gone; compared with another copy, unresolved V genes explain less than half, and the rest is unexplained. That table is the source of V, J and clone size, and D and trimming were worked out from the DNA. Here the sample has roughly 2,500,000 clones; over 85% occur a single time. About 0.39% of the sample is in the top ten clones.

The CDR3 numbers 14 residues from cysteine through phenylalanine. The kept DNA is CDR3 alone, 42 bases in frame from the first base. V is cut back by 6 bases and J by 4 bases, with 8 bases in the junction unmatched. Looking up the germline V gene yields CDR1 SGHTA and CDR2 FQGNSA. This specimen belongs to a study of shared clonotypes between healthy human individuals (TCRdb year 2020). Turning to the overall study: The cohort included a few men and two women between 18 and 49 years of age. For each donor, three plates each were used for CD4 naive and CD4 memory, two plates were used for CD8 naive, and one plate was used for CD8 memory. The study deeply sequenced blood TCR repertoires of about 5 healthy adults to estimate repertoire size and the extent of clonotype sharing between individuals. To increase sequencing depth and limit assay-specific biases, different laboratories used diverse techniques to prepare libraries and sequence TCR repertoires. Leukapheresis yielded between about 0.85 and 9 billion PBMCs per donor. Broad study findings and their caveats: Larger estimated clonotype richness was generally found for naive subsets than for memory subsets. Clonotypes shared by all four sorted-subset donors showed higher generation probabilities than non-shared clonotypes. The genetic and exposure-history diversity represented was limited by the small number of donors. Sampling was restricted to blood, and TCR repertoires in tissue are likely to differ from TCR repertoires in blood. Pairwise subsampling led to the expectation that sequencing depth would affect the degree of clonotype sharing among donors. When several donors were compared, the shared fraction of clonotypes was around 4.6% for naive CD4, over 3% for naive CD8, 2.3% for memory CD4, and roughly 0.43% for memory CD8. Rarefaction of sorted-subset datasets indicated incomplete sequencing despite the large sequencing depth.

Source material: naive CD4+ T cells from PBMCs. This specimen's cell subset or site label, interpreted: CD45RA+ positively selected. Rearrangement joined TRBV7-2 to TRBJ1-1; 7 bases in the middle match TRBD1. The clonotype comes from a young man in good health. Some clones in this sample may be carry-over from other donors' samples. The nucleotide sequence is given as TGTGCCAGCAGATACTCAGGGGGGCCCACTGAAGCTTTCTTT. Its translation is CASRYSGGPTEAFF.